This T cell receptor (beta chain) stems from a study of T cells in women clearing cervical HPV infection. The table came from immunoSEQ multiplex PCR; TCRdb's copy has only in-frame clones and leaves some out. Recorded for this sample: fewer than 50,000 clones. V lost 10 bases and J lost 5, with 15 bases in between. Germline CDR1 LNHDA, CDR2 SQIVND (reference sequence). The CDR3 covers 13 residues. On this clone itself: The sequenced fragment ends 3 residues before the CDR3 boundary, so the rest is inferred from the germline J gene.

This rearrangement joins TRBV19 to TRBJ1-5; TRBD1 is a possible D gene (5 bases). This receptor was taken from a woman aged 18 to 75 with a cervical HPV16 infection that either progressed to CIN3+ or cleared (not recorded which). Sequencing was done on a sample of blood buffy coat. Incomplete CDR3 DNA: TGTGCCACTTACGCGGGGCCGGATCAGCCC. Translated: CATYAGPDQP. The full CDR3 sequence reads CATYAGPDQPQHF.